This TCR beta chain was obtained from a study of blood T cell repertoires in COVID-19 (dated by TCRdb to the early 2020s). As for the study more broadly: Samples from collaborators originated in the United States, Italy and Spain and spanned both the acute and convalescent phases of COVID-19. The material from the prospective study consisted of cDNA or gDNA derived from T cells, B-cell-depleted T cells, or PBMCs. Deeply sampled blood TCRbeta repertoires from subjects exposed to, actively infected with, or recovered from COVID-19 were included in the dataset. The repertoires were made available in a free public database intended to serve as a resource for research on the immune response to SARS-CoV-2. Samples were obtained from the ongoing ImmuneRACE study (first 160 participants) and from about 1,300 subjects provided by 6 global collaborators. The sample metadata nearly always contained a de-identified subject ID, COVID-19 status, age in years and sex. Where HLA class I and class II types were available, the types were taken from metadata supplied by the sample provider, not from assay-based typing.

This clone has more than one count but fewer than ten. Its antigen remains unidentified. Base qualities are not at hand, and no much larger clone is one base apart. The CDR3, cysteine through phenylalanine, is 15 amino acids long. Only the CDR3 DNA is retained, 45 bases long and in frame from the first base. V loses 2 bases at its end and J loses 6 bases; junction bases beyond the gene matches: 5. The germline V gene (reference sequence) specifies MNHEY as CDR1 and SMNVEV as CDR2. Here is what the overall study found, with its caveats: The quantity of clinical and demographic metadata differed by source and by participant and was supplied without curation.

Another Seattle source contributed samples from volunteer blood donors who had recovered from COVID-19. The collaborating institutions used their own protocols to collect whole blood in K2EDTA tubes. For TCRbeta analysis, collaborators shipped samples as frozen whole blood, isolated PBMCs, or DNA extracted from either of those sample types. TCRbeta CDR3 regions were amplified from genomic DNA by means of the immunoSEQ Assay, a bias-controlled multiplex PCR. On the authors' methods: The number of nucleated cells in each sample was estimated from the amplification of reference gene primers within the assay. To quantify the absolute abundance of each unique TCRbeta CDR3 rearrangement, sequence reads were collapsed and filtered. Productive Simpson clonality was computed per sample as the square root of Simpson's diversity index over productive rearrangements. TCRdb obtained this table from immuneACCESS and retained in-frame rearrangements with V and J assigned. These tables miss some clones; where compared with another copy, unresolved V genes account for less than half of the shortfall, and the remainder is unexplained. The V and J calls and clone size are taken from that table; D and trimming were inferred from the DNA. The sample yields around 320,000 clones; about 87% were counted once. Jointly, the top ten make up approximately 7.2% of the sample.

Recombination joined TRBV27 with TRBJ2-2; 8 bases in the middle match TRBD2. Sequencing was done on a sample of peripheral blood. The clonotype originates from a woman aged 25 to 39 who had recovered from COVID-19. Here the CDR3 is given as CASSLAGGVPGELFF. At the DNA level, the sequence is TGTGCCAGCAGTTTAGCGGGGGGTGTTCCCGGGGAGCTGTTTTTT.